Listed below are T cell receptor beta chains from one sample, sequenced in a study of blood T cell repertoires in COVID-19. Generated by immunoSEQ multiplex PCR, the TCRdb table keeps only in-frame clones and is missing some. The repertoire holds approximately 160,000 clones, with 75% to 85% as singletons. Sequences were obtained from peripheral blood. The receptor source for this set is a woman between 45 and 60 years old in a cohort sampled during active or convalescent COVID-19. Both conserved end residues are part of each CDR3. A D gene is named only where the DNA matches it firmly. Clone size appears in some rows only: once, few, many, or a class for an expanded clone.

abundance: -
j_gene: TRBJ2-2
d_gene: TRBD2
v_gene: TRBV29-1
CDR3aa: CSARGGTSGGNTGELFF
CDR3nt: TGCAGCGCTCGCGGCGGGACTAGCGGGGGGAACACCGGGGAGCTGTTTTTT

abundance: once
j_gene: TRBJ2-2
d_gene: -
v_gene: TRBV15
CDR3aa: CATQWPGGELFF
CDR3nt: TGTGCCACCCAGTGGCCGGGCGGGGAGCTGTTTTTT

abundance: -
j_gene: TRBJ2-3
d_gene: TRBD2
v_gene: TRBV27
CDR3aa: CASSLSSGGGPDTQYF
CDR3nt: TGTGCCAGCAGTTTATCTAGCGGGGGGGGCCCAGATACGCAGTATTTT

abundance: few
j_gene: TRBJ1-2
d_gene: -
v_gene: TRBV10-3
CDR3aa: CATWDIYGYTF
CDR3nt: TGTGCCACCTGGGACATCTATGGCTACACCTTC

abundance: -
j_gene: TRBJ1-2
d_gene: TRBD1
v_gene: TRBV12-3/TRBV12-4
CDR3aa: CASRGTGGYGYTF
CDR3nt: TGTGCCAGCAGGGGGACAGGGGGATACGGCTACACCTTC

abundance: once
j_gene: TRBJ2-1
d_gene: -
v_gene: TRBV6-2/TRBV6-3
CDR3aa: CASSYSAGGGQFF
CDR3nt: TGTGCCAGCAGTTACTCCGCAGGGGGAGGGCAGTTCTTC

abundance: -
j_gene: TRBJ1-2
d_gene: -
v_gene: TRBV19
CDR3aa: CASSTRDTPNYGYTF
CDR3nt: TGTGCCAGTAGTACTCGGGACACCCCTAACTATGGCTACACCTTC

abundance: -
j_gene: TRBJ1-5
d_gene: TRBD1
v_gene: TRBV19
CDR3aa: CASTLGQDLHQPQHF
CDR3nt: TGTGCCAGTACCCTAGGACAGGACTTACATCAGCCCCAGCATTTT

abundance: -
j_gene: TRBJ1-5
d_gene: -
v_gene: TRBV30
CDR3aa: CAWSVEVGPQHF
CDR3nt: TGTGCCTGGAGTGTAGAGGTCGGGCCCCAGCATTTT

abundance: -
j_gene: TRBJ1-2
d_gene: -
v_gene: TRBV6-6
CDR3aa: CASSSHPLDGYTF
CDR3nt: TGTGCCAGCAGTTCCCACCCCTTAGATGGCTACACCTTC

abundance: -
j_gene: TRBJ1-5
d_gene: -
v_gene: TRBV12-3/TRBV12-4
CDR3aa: CASSLRRSQHF
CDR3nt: TGTGCCAGCAGTTTGAGGCGTAGCCAGCATTTT

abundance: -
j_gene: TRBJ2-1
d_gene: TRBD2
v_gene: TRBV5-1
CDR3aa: CASSWGFSGGLNEQFF
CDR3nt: TGCGCCAGCAGCTGGGGGTTTAGCGGGGGTTTGAATGAGCAGTTCTTC

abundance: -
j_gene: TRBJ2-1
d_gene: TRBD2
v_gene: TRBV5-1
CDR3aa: CASSLVGQLAGEGEQFF
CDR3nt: TGCGCCAGCAGCTTGGTAGGGCAACTAGCGGGGGAGGGTGAGCAGTTCTTC

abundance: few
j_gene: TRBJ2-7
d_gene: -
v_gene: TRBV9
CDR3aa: CASSDGGPYEQYF
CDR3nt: TGTGCCAGCAGCGACGGGGGACCCTACGAGCAGTACTTC

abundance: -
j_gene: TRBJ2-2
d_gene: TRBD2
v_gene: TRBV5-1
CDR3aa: CASSFGGGTGELFF
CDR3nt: TGCGCCAGCAGCTTCGGGGGAGGGACCGGGGAGCTGTTTTTT

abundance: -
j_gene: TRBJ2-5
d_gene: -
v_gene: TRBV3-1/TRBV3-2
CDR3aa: CASSLHSGKETQYF
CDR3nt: TGTGCCAGCAGCCTTCACAGTGGAAAAGAGACCCAGTACTTC

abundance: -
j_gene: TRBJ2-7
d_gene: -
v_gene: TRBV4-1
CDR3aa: CASSQGAVDVYEQYF
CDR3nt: TGCGCCAGCAGCCAAGGAGCGGTGGACGTCTACGAGCAGTACTTC

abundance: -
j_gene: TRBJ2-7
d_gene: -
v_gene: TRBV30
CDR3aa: CAWMPPAVPYEQYF
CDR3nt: TGTGCCTGGATGCCTCCTGCAGTCCCCTACGAGCAGTACTTC

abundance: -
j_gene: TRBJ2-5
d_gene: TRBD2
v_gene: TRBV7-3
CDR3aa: CASSSGGRNQETQYF
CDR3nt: TGTGCCAGCAGCTCGGGGGGGAGAAACCAAGAGACCCAGTACTTC

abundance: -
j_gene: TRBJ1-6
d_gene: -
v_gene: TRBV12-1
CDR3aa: CASSPAGGDSPLHF
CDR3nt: TGTGCCAGCAGTCCCGCGGGCGGAGACTCACCCCTCCACTTT

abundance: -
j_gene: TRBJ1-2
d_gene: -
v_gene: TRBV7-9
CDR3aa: CASSLAYRGMQLYTF
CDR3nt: TGTGCCAGCAGCTTAGCGTATAGAGGTATGCAGCTTTACACCTTC